This T cell receptor beta chain was found in a study of memory CD4+ T cells and cytomegalovirus serostatus. For the study at large: Of the healthy Belgian adults, several were CMV seropositive and about two dozen seronegative. General study results and limits: Suggested: most of the CMV-linked TCR signature lies in CD4+ memory cells.

This clone has just a few counts. Antigen specificity is unknown. CDR3 length: 14 amino acids. Germline CDR1 WSHSY, CDR2 SAAADI. V lost 11 bases and J 1 base, leaving 14 bases between the germline ends. Single viable CD3+CD4+CD8-CD45RO+ cells were sorted as the memory CD4+ T cells. Using immunoSEQ multiplex PCR, the repertoire was profiled, and TCRdb retains in-frame clones only, with some absent. This sample has some 54,000 clones, with over 70% found just once. The receptor was isolated from an adult in good health and CMV-seropositive. This sequence joins TRBV10-2 and TRBJ2-2; D perhaps matches TRBD2 (6 bases). What was sequenced was memory CD4+ T cells from blood. CDR3 nucleotides: TGCGCCGGCCGGGACTTGGTGAACACCGGGGAGCTGTTTTTT. Translated, it gives CAGRDLVNTGELFF.